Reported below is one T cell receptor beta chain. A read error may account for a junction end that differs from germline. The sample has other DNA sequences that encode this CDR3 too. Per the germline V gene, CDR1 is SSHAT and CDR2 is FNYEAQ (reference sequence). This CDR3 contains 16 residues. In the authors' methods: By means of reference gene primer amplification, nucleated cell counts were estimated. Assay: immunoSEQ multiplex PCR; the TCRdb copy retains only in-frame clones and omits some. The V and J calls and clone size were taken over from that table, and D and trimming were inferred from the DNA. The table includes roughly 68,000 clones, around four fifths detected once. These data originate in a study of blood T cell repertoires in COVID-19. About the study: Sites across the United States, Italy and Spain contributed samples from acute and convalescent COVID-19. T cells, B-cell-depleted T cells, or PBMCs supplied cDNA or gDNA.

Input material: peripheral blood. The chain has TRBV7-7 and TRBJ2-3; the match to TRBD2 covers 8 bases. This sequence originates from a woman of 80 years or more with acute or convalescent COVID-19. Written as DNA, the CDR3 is TGTGCTAGCAGCCGGGGGCGGGGGGTCCCCACAGATACACAGTATTTT. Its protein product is CASSRGRGVPTDTQYF.